This T cell receptor (beta chain) is from a study of blood T cells in healthy people across ages. This CDR3 has 19 residues. J lost 4 bases, V lost 4 bases, and 16 bases had no gene match. CDR1 LGHNA and CDR2 YNFKEQ come from the germline V gene. Primed by a sample-barcoded 5' primer and a J-beta primer mix, a second PCR proceeded for roughly 6 to 12 cycles. Carrying 12 random nucleotides, a template-switch adaptor labeled each individual cDNA molecule. Each CDR3 protein is one row after TCRdb ran MiXCR on the 5' RACE reads. The top ten hold 15% to 20% of the sample, which has about 780,000 distinct CDR3 sequences, roughly 46% seen once.

Specimen: blood. This receptor was taken from a man at least 80 years old in good health. The chain carries TRBV4-2 and TRBJ2-1; the match to TRBD2 covers 10 bases. CDR3 nucleotide sequence: TGTGCCAGCAGCCCTATCACCGGGACTAGCGAGGGTTGGTACAATGAGCAGTTCTTC. Translating gives CASSPITGTSEGWYNEQFF.